The next 26 T cell receptor beta chains were all read from a single sample in a study of T cell responses to AZD1222 COVID-19 vaccine. Sequenced by immunoSEQ multiplex PCR; TCRdb stores in-frame clones only, minus some. The sample gives approximately 110,000 clones, about 88% of which show up once; approximately 4% is in the top ten. The sample was peripheral blood, taken on day 0 of AZD1222 vaccination. The receptors derive from an adult in good health.

The V call is TRBV9, the J call TRBJ1-6, with a weak D call TRBD1 (5 bases). This CDR3 region has 17 residues. Germline CDR1 and CDR2: SGDLS and YYNGEE. Trimming took 0 bases from V and 0 from J, leaving 10 bases between them. CDR3 loop: CASSVGEGSSYNSPLHF. The DNA for the CDR3 is TGTGCCAGCAGCGTAGGGGAGGGGAGCTCCTATAATTCACCCCTCCACTTT.

A single count supports this clone. This chain links TRBV13 with TRBJ2-7; 10 nucleotides line up with TRBD1. The ends lost 1 base at V and 6 bases at J; junction bases unmatched: 3. CDR1 PRHDT and CDR2 FYEKMQ come from the germline V gene (reference sequence). This CDR3 region has 14 residues. Here the CDR3 reads CASSLEDRGREQYF. CDR3 bases: TGTGCCAGCAGCTTAGAAGACAGGGGGCGCGAGCAGTACTTC.

V is TRBV19 and J is TRBJ2-7; D remains unclear. Trimming shortened V by 2 bases and J by 5 bases, and 10 bases separated the two germline ends. The germline gives CDR1 LNHDA, CDR2 SQIVND (reference sequence). The CDR3 has 13 residues. Written as DNA, the CDR3 is TGTGCCAGTAGTATAAGTCTCGCCGACGAGCAGTACTTC. This encodes CASSISLADEQYF.

The V gene is TRBV4-3, the J gene TRBJ2-3; D gene unclear. The CDR3 has 15 amino acids. The ends were cut back, 1 base at V and 6 bases at J, with 14 bases in the middle. The germline V gene encodes CDR1 LGHNA and CDR2 YSLEER. For the CDR3, the DNA is TGCGCCAGCAGCCAAGGCCACCAAGGGTTGGATACGCAGTATTTT. Amino acid sequence: CASSQGHQGLDTQYF.

The chain carries TRBV19 and TRBJ1-5; D gene unclear. The V gene lost 0 bases and the J gene lost 1 base, with 19 bases spanning the gap. This CDR3 contains 19 residues. Germline CDR1 and CDR2: LNHDA and SQIVND (reference sequence). This CDR3 reads CASSIEGGPNYRSNQPQHF. In nucleotides, the CDR3 is TGTGCCAGTAGTATAGAGGGAGGGCCCAATTACAGAAGCAATCAGCCCCAGCATTTT.

This chain links TRBV5-1 with TRBJ2-3; unclear D gene. The length of the CDR3 is 12 residues. Germline assignment: CDR1 SGHRS and CDR2 YFSETQ. V shed 2 bases and J shed 2 bases, with 3 bases lying between them. The CDR3 is CASSFTTDTQYF. CDR3 DNA: TGCGCCAGCAGCTTTACCACAGATACGCAGTATTTT.

The chain recombines TRBV24-1 with TRBJ2-7; no definite D call. The CDR3 is 15 residues long. Germline CDR1 is KGHDR and CDR2 is SFDVKD. Trimming took off 2 bases at V and 3 bases at J, with 13 bases between the two ends. The CDR3 DNA follows: TGTGCCACCAGTGATTCGAACAGACACCACTACGAGCAGTACTTC. It codes for CATSDSNRHHYEQYF.

This clone was seen only once. The chain uses TRBV7-2 and TRBJ1-3, with D unresolved. Germline V gene lookup returns CDR1 SGHTA and CDR2 FQGNSA. There are 12 residues in the CDR3. Trimming took 10 bases from V and 0 from J, leaving 7 bases between them. This chain's CDR3 is CAIQDSGNTIYF. CDR3 in DNA: TGTGCCATCCAGGACTCTGGAAACACCATATATTTT.

The chain has TRBV15 and TRBJ2-5, with no clear D. This CDR3 comprises 11 residues. V shed 3 bases and J shed 7 bases, with 6 bases lying between them. From germline, CDR1 is LNHNV and CDR2 YYDKDF (reference sequence). CDR3 protein: CATSSAATQYF. The CDR3 coding sequence is TGTGCCACCAGCAGTGCCGCGACCCAGTACTTC.

This clone was found a few times. The chain recombines TRBV4-3 with TRBJ1-3; a weak D match, TRBD1 (5 bases). V was cut by 0 bases and J by 2 bases, with 17 bases left in between. CDR1 is LGHNA and CDR2 is YSLEER in the germline V gene. This CDR3 region has 18 residues. CDR3 nucleotides: TGCGCCAGCAGCCAAGATATGGACATTCGACGTCCTGGAAACACCATATATTTT. Translation: CASSQDMDIRRPGNTIYF.

The rearrangement joins TRBV6-5 to TRBJ2-5; D might be TRBD2 (5 bases). The V gene's germline CDR1 is MNHEY and CDR2 SVGAGI. The length of the CDR3 is 14 residues. The germline V and J ends were trimmed by 0 bases and 5 bases, with 10 bases remaining between them. The CDR3 sequence: CASSYSRVWETQYF. CDR3 coding DNA: TGTGCCAGCAGTTACTCGAGGGTTTGGGAGACCCAGTACTTC.

This clone came up a few times. V is TRBV3-1 (or the pseudogene TRBV3-2) and J is TRBJ2-3; possible D gene TRBD1, 6 bases. Deletions cut 0 bases from V and 7 bases from J, with 11 bases between. The CDR3 extends over 14 amino acids. Germline values: CDR1 LGHDT, CDR2 YNNKEL (reference sequence). The CDR3 region is CASSQEDSLYTQYF. CDR3 sequence (DNA): TGTGCCAGCAGCCAAGAGGACAGTTTGTATACGCAGTATTTT.

The V and J genes are TRBV9 and TRBJ2-5; D is undetermined. Per germline, CDR1 SGDLS and CDR2 YYNGEE. This CDR3 is built from 14 residues. Trimming shortened V by 0 bases and J by 0 bases, and 6 bases separated the two germline ends. The CDR3 DNA reads TGTGCCAGCAGCGTAGACAGATACCAAGAGACCCAGTACTTC. This gives the protein CASSVDRYQETQYF.

The chain uses TRBV28 and TRBJ1-5; D is undetermined. This CDR3 spans 12 amino acids. Looked up from germline, CDR1 is MDHEN and CDR2 is SYDVKM. With 10 bases removed from V and 8 bases from J, the gap between germline ends came to 15 bases. Here the CDR3 reads CAIGASAEPQHF. The CDR3 DNA reads TGTGCCATCGGCGCTAGCGCGGAGCCCCAGCATTTT.

The chain couples TRBV23-1 to TRBJ2-3, with D uncertain. TRBV23-1 is assigned to the ORF class and has an uncertain function. The CDR3 loop spans 16 amino acids. Trimming pared 5 bases from V and 6 bases from J, leaving 21 bases between. The CDR3 protein is CASSGHQPILADTQYF. The CDR3 DNA reads as TGCGCCAGCAGTGGGCACCAGCCCATATTGGCGGATACGCAGTATTTT.

The V gene is TRBV4-1, the J gene TRBJ2-4; D is ambiguous. The length of the CDR3 is 15 residues. CDR1 MGHRA and CDR2 YSYEKL come from the germline V gene. Trimming pared 3 bases from V and 0 bases from J, leaving 9 bases between. CDR3 amino acids: CASSHPGVAKNIQYF. CDR3 nucleotide sequence: TGCGCCAGCAGCCACCCCGGAGTAGCCAAAAACATTCAGTACTTC.

V is TRBV28 and J is TRBJ1-1, with D possibly TRBD1 on 5 matching bases. With 5 bases removed from V and 10 bases from J, the gap between germline ends came to 20 bases. Germline loops: CDR1 MDHEN, CDR2 SYDVKM. The CDR3 is 14 amino acids. CDR3 sequence: CASSGDGIPQRAFF. As DNA, the CDR3 is TGTGCCAGCAGTGGGGACGGCATACCCCAGAGAGCTTTCTTT.

This chain links TRBV15 with TRBJ1-5; D not certain. V shed 1 base and J shed 0 bases, with 7 bases lying between them. This CDR3 comprises 15 residues. Germline V gives CDR1 LNHNV, CDR2 YYDKDF (reference sequence). CDR3 region: CATSRGAYSNQPQHF. The CDR3 bases are TGTGCCACCAGCAGAGGGGCTTATAGCAATCAGCCCCAGCATTTT.

The chain has TRBV18 and TRBJ1-6; D gene unclear. Germline-derived CDR1 and CDR2 are KGHSH and LQKENI. The CDR3 covers 14 residues. V lost 3 bases to trimming and J lost 5 bases, with 8 bases between them. The DNA of the CDR3 is TGTGCCAGCTCACCGACACTTGATAATTCACCCCTCCACTTT. Its protein product is CASSPTLDNSPLHF.

The rearrangement joins TRBV25-1 to TRBJ2-7, with TRBD2 matching 14 bases. Germline V gene lookup returns CDR1 MGHDK and CDR2 SYGVNS. This CDR3 has 18 residues. The J segment lost 5 bases and the V segment lost 5 bases, leaving 14 bases of the junction unmatched. Here the CDR3 DNA reads TGTGCCAGCAGTAGAACCGGGACTAGCGGGAGCTCCAACCACGAGCAGTACTTC. Translating gives CASSRTGTSGSSNHEQYF.

This rearrangement joins TRBV10-3 to TRBJ1-3, with 10 positions matching TRBD1. V was clipped by 5 bases and J by 6 bases; unmatched bases: 4. The CDR3 totals 14 residues. CDR1 and CDR2 (germline): ENHRY, SYGVKD. CDR3 DNA: TGTGCCATCAGTTCCGGGACAGGGGCAAACACCATATATTTT. Translation gives CAISSGTGANTIYF.

The chain is built from TRBV7-3 and TRBJ2-1, with unresolved D. This CDR3 has 19 amino acids. Germline CDR1 is SGHTA and CDR2 is FQGTGA. Trimming cost V 2 bases and J 4 bases, with 24 bases left between them. The CDR3 nucleotides are TGTGCCAGCAGCTTAGGGCCCCCCCCAGGAGAAGGCCTTTACAATGAGCAGTTCTTC. It codes for CASSLGPPPGEGLYNEQFF.

The sample holds a few counts of this clone. V is TRBV3-1 (or the pseudogene TRBV3-2) and J is TRBJ1-5; weak D call: TRBD1 (5 bases). The germline V gene encodes CDR1 LGHDT and CDR2 YNNKEL (reference sequence). V lost 1 base to trimming and J lost 0 bases, with 10 bases between them. This CDR3 contains 16 residues. CDR3 sequence (DNA): TGTGCCAGCAGCCAAGGCATACAGGTTAGCAATCAGCCCCAGCATTTT. Amino acids: CASSQGIQVSNQPQHF.

J is TRBJ1-1 and V is TRBV27, with D possibly matching TRBD1 (6 bases). CDR1 and CDR2 (germline): MNHEY, SMNVEV (reference sequence). V lost 1 base, J lost 6 bases, and 15 bases lay in between. The CDR3 runs 15 residues. This chain's CDR3 is CASSLLGGRSAEAFF. DNA of the CDR3: TGTGCCAGCAGTTTATTAGGGGGGCGGTCTGCTGAAGCTTTCTTT.

This clone was seen a single time. This chain links TRBV6-6 with TRBJ2-7; 8 bases are shared with TRBD1. The germline CDR1 and CDR2 sequences are MNHNY and SVGAGI (reference sequence). This CDR3 is 15 amino acids long. V gave up 5 bases and J gave up 5 bases; unmatched junction bases: 11. The CDR3 region has the DNA TGTGCCAGCAGTCCACTCGTACAGGGGGTTGACGAGCAGTACTTC. This gives the protein CASSPLVQGVDEQYF.

V and J are TRBV18 and TRBJ1-1, with TRBD1 matching over 7 bases. With 0 bases clipped from V and 4 bases from J, the junction kept 5 bases outside the gene matches. This CDR3 has 15 amino acids. Germline assignment: CDR1 KGHSH and CDR2 LQKENI. CDR3 nucleotides: TGTGCCAGCTCACCACCGGGGCAGGGGGGCACTGAAGCTTTCTTT. Translating it yields CASSPPGQGGTEAFF.